What follows describes a single TCR beta chain. Its antigen is unidentified. V dropped 4 bases and J dropped 1 base, with 8 bases sitting between them. CDR3 length equals 13 residues. Germline loops: CDR1 MNHEY, CDR2 SVGAGI. This sample is drawn from a study of long-term antiretroviral therapy in people with HIV. Study-level information: The 2015 recommendation for immediate ART came about a decade after the earliest samples.

The study's findings and limits: Repertoire composition at all time points was dominated by clones that had expanded before ART.

Runs used v3.0 of the immunoSEQ assay and were done at survey level. TCRdb's copy holds only in-frame clones and misses some; the assay was immunoSEQ multiplex PCR. The table shows roughly 14,000 clones, with around 76% occurring only once. The chain carries TRBV6-5 and TRBJ2-7; no firm D call. The TCR originated in a man aged 35-49 years with HIV. The input for sequencing was unsorted PBMCs, taken 3.1 years after starting antiretroviral therapy. Here the CDR3 reads CASSLDGSYEQYF. The CDR3, as DNA: TGTGCCAGCAGTTTGGACGGTTCCTACGAGCAGTACTTC.